This passage covers 29 T cell receptor beta chains from one sample sequenced in a study of shared clonotypes between healthy human individuals. Assay: immunoSEQ multiplex PCR; the TCRdb copy retains only in-frame clones and omits some. This repertoire shows some 2,500,000 clones, less than 95% found once; its top ten account for around 0.4%. The sample comprised naive CD4+ T cells from PBMCs. As to subset: CD45RA+ positively selected. All receptors come from a man aged 18 to 30 in good health. Some clones in this sample may be carry-over from other donors' samples.

In DNA form, the CDR3 reads TGTGCCAGCAGACAGCAGGGGGCTGGAAGCAATCAGCCCCAGCATTTT. It encodes CASRQQGAGSNQPQHF. J is TRBJ1-5 and V is TRBV27, with 8 bases that match TRBD1. Germline-derived CDR1 and CDR2 are MNHEY and SMNVEV (reference sequence). V lost 6 bases and J lost 1; bases outside the gene matches: 8. The CDR3 is 16 residues long.

V gene TRBV2 combines with J gene TRBJ1-3, with TRBD1 matching 7 bases. Germline loops: CDR1 SNHLY, CDR2 FYNNEI. The CDR3 sequence is 15 residues long. The junction had 9 bases not matched to a gene; V was cut back by 6 bases and J by 4 bases. CDR3 in amino acids: CASSPDRALGNTIYF. The CDR3 coding sequence is TGTGCCAGCAGCCCCGACAGGGCGCTGGGAAACACCATATATTTT.

Only a few counts were recorded for this clone. The chain joins TRBV19 to TRBJ1-5, with 10 bases that match TRBD1. Germline V gives CDR1 LNHDA, CDR2 SQIVND (reference sequence). V was clipped by 4 bases and J by 4 bases; unmatched bases: 4. CDR3 length equals 15 residues. The CDR3 DNA is TGTGCCAGTAGTACCACGGGACAGGGGAATCAGCCCCAGCATTTT. Protein: CASSTTGQGNQPQHF. Full variable domain (remainder filled in from reference TRBV19 and TRBJ1-5): DGGITQSPKYLFRKEGQNVTLSCEQNLNHDAMYWYRQDPGQGLRLIYYSQIVNDFQKGDIAEGYSVSREKKESFPLTVTSAQKNPTAFYLCASSTTGQGNQPQHFGDGTRLSIL.

The chain carries TRBV5-1 and TRBJ2-1; tentatively, D is TRBD2 (6 bases). The ends were cut back, 4 bases at V and 7 bases at J, with 12 bases in the middle. The CDR3 spans 13 residues. Germline CDR1 and CDR2: SGHRS and YFSETQ. CDR3 nucleotides: TGCGCCAGCAGCCCCGGGGAGGATAATGAGCAGTTCTTC. Translating gives CASSPGEDNEQFF. The entire variable domain, with the rest obtained from reference TRBV5-1 and TRBJ2-1, is as follows: KAGVTQTPRYLIKTRGQQVTLSCSPISGHRSVSWYQQTPGQGLQFLFEYFSETQRNKGNFPGRFSGRQFSNSRSEMNVSTLELGDSALYLCASSPGEDNEQFFGPGTRLTVL.

The chain couples TRBV27 to TRBJ2-5; TRBD2 aligns across 7 bases. Germline V CDR1 and CDR2: MNHEY, SMNVEV (reference sequence). The CDR3 covers 17 residues. The J segment lost 5 bases and the V segment lost 4 bases, leaving 16 bases of the junction unmatched. The CDR3 region is CASSSIWGGEALETQYF. The CDR3 nucleotides are TGTGCCAGCAGTTCGATTTGGGGGGGAGAGGCCTTGGAGACCCAGTACTTC.

About this clone itself: The sample holds other DNA sequences that translate to the same CDR3. J is TRBJ2-2 and V is TRBV5-1; D uncertain. The CDR3 consists of 14 residues. Per the germline V gene, CDR1 is SGHRS and CDR2 is YFSETQ. V lost 2 bases, J lost 2 bases, and 7 bases lay in between. The CDR3 spells CASSFLGNTGELFF. CDR3 bases: TGCGCCAGCAGCTTTCTGGGTAACACCGGGGAGCTGTTTTTT.

The chain carries TRBV19 and TRBJ2-6; 7 nucleotides match TRBD1. V lost 3 bases, J lost 0 bases, and 8 bases stayed unmatched. This CDR3 region has 18 residues. Germline CDR1 LNHDA, CDR2 SQIVND (reference sequence). The DNA of the CDR3 is TGTGCCAGTAGTATTACCAGGACAGGTATCTCTGGGGCCAACGTCCTGACTTTC. It translates to CASSITRTGISGANVLTF.

This clone appeared a few times. The J gene is TRBJ2-7, the V gene TRBV10-3; D unclear. V lost 4 bases and J lost 1, with 2 bases in between. Looked up from germline, CDR1 is ENHRY and CDR2 is SYGVKD. This CDR3 region has 11 residues. The CDR3 DNA sequence: TGTGCCATCAGTGCATCCTACGAGCAGTACTTC. Protein: CAISASYEQYF.

This chain joins TRBV5-4 and TRBJ2-5; TRBD2 agrees at 9 bases. Unmatched junction bases numbered 12, after V lost 7 bases and J lost 11 bases. The CDR3 loop spans 13 amino acids. CDR1 and CDR2 from the germline V gene are SGHNT and YYREEE (reference sequence). The CDR3 nucleotides read TGTGCCAGCGGACAACTAGCGGGTGCGGAGCAGTACTTC. This encodes CASGQLAGAEQYF.

The chain has TRBV7-8 and TRBJ2-5; D might be TRBD1 (5 bases). Between the trimmed V and J ends, which lost 3 bases and 10 bases, there was a span of 15 bases. Germline values: CDR1 SGHVS, CDR2 FQNEAQ. There are 13 residues in the CDR3. CDR3 protein: CASSLGPQSIQYF. CDR3 DNA: TGTGCCAGCAGCTTGGGGCCCCAATCGATCCAGTACTTC.

This sequence joins TRBV28 and TRBJ1-2, with D possibly being TRBD1 (6 bases). The V gene's germline CDR1 is MDHEN and CDR2 SYDVKM. Trimming took off 5 bases at V and 4 bases at J, with 17 bases between the two ends. The length of the CDR3 is 15 residues. CDR3 sequence: CASSRTGPTLYGYTF. The CDR3 bases are TGTGCCAGCAGTCGAACAGGGCCCACACTCTATGGCTACACCTTC.

This rearrangement joins TRBV7-9 to TRBJ2-7, with TRBD2 identical over 12 bases. Germline assignment: CDR1 SEHNR and CDR2 FQNEAQ (reference sequence). The CDR3 length is 19 residues. Trimming at V came to 4 bases and at J to 1 base, leaving 14 bases not matched to a gene. The CDR3 bases are TGTGCCAGCAGCTCTACCCCAGGGACTAGCGGGTACTTTTCCTACGAGCAGTACTTC. Residues: CASSSTPGTSGYFSYEQYF.

This rearrangement joins TRBV7-9 to TRBJ2-2; 10 bases match TRBD2. The CDR3 is 16 amino acids. Unmatched junction bases numbered 3, after V lost 2 bases and J lost 3 bases. Looked up from germline, CDR1 is SEHNR and CDR2 is FQNEAQ (reference sequence). CDR3 amino acids: CASSLPLAGDTGELFF. The CDR3 region has the DNA TGTGCCAGCAGCTTACCCCTAGCGGGAGACACCGGGGAGCTGTTTTTT.

This chain joins TRBV18 and TRBJ2-1; no reliable D call. The CDR3 is 16 residues long. Trimming took 3 bases from V and 0 from J, leaving 12 bases between them. Germline CDR1 reads KGHSH; CDR2 reads LQKENI. The CDR3 reads CASSPTSALSYNEQFF. The CDR3 DNA follows: TGTGCCAGCTCACCTACGAGCGCCCTCTCCTACAATGAGCAGTTCTTC.

This clone appeared once. The rearrangement uses TRBV10-1 and TRBJ2-7; the match to TRBD1 covers 10 bases. Germline values: CDR1 WNHNN, CDR2 SYGVQD (reference sequence). V lost 10 bases and J lost 4; bases outside the gene matches: 10. The CDR3 is 14 residues long. The CDR3 coding sequence is TGCGCCACCTCGCGTGGACAGGGGGGTTACGAGCAGTACTTC. It encodes CATSRGQGGYEQYF.

The chain joins TRBV7-9 to TRBJ2-5; the D is unclear. V gave up 3 bases and J gave up 7 bases, with 15 bases separating them. Germline values: CDR1 SEHNR, CDR2 FQNEAQ (reference sequence). This CDR3 contains 14 residues. For the CDR3, the DNA is TGTGCCAGCAGCTTGCCCCGACTGGGGATGACCCAGTACTTC. Translation: CASSLPRLGMTQYF.

The chain has TRBV6-5 and TRBJ2-2; D is unresolved. Germline CDR1 reads MNHEY; CDR2 reads SVGAGI. Trimming stripped 4 bases from V and 3 bases from J, with 12 bases between. This CDR3 is 15 amino acids long. CDR3 sequence (DNA): TGTGCCAGCAGTTTTGACATGGTGGACACCGGGGAGCTGTTTTTT. Translation: CASSFDMVDTGELFF.

The V gene is TRBV7-2, the J gene TRBJ2-7; tentative D call: TRBD1 (5 bases). The V gene lost 3 bases and the J gene lost 1 base, with 10 bases spanning the gap. In germline, CDR1 is SGHTA, CDR2 FQGNSA. The CDR3 spans 14 residues. The CDR3 protein is CASSFGQGSYEQYF. CDR3 nucleotide sequence: TGTGCCAGCAGCTTCGGGCAGGGTTCCTACGAGCAGTACTTC.

The chain employs TRBV4-1 and TRBJ1-5; 9 bases line up with TRBD1. From germline, CDR1 is MGHRA and CDR2 YSYEKL. CDR3 size: 15 residues. The trim removed 3 bases at V and 6 bases at J, leaving 6 bases unmatched. The CDR3 nucleotides read TGCGCCAGCAGCCATGATACAGGGGGCTTTCAGCCCCAGCATTTT. Translated, it gives CASSHDTGGFQPQHF.

The J gene is TRBJ2-7, the V gene TRBV28, with D perhaps matching TRBD2 (6 bases). V dropped 6 bases and J dropped 0 bases, with 9 bases sitting between them. Germline V lookup: CDR1 MDHEN, CDR2 SYDVKM. The CDR3 is 13 residues long. As DNA, the CDR3 is TGTGCCAGCAGATCCGGGAGCTCCTACGAGCAGTACTTC. Translated: CASRSGSSYEQYF.

This clone has a single count. The rearrangement uses TRBV9 and TRBJ2-1, with D maybe TRBD2 (6 bases). CDR3 length: 16 residues. CDR1 and CDR2 (germline): SGDLS, YYNGEE. Deletions cut 0 bases from V and 8 bases from J, with 18 bases between. In DNA, the CDR3 is TGTGCCAGCAGCGTAGTGGCCGGGGAGGTTATAGATGAGCAGTTCTTC. Its protein product is CASSVVAGEVIDEQFF.

CDR3 DNA sequence: TGTGCCAGCAGCTTGGCCCTTTTACAGGGGACTGAAGCTTTCTTT. It is translated as CASSLALLQGTEAFF. The rearrangement joins TRBV5-5 to TRBJ1-1; 7 bases are a match to TRBD1. Germline assignment: CDR1 SGHKS and CDR2 YYEKEE (reference sequence). V shed 0 bases, J shed 5 bases, and the junction held 7 bases outside the gene matches. CDR3 length: 15 amino acids.

Written as DNA, the CDR3 is TGTGCCTGGGTTAGACAGGAGAAACCCTACGAGCAGTACTTC. It is translated as CAWVRQEKPYEQYF. This chain connects TRBV30 to TRBJ2-7, with a tentative D call TRBD1 (6 bases). Germline lookup yields CDR1 GTSNPN and CDR2 SVGIG (reference sequence). This CDR3 has 14 residues. Trimming pared 5 bases from V and 2 bases from J, leaving 16 bases between.

The chain recombines TRBV18 with TRBJ2-1; TRBD2 aligns across 7 bases. Losses at the gene ends were 2 bases for V and 3 bases for J; bases not matched to a gene: 10. The germline V gene has CDR1 KGHSH and CDR2 LQKENI. The CDR3 is 17 amino acids. CDR3 coding DNA: TGTGCCAGCTCACCAATTATTATGGGCGGGAGCTACAATGAGCAGTTCTTC. Its translation is CASSPIIMGGSYNEQFF.

The chain joins TRBV18 to TRBJ1-5; D is perhaps TRBD1 (5 bases). The CDR3 extends over 13 amino acids. Germline V lookup: CDR1 KGHSH, CDR2 LQKENI. V dropped 4 bases and J dropped 5 bases, with 9 bases sitting between them. Here the CDR3 reads CASSRGGDQPQHF. As DNA, the CDR3 is TGTGCCAGCTCACGCGGGGGGGATCAGCCCCAGCATTTT. The full variable domain, its missing parts supplied by reference TRBV18 and TRBJ1-5, is NAGVMQNPRHLVRRRGQEARLRCSPMKGHSHVYWYRQLPEEGLKFMVYLQKENIIDESGMPKERFSAEFPKEGPSILRIQQVVRGDSAAYFCASSRGGDQPQHFGDGTRLSIL.

This clone was found once. In the same sample, other DNA sequences code for this CDR3. The rearrangement uses TRBV5-1 and TRBJ2-5; no clear D. The CDR3 extends over 14 amino acids. Germline lookup yields CDR1 SGHRS and CDR2 YFSETQ. Deletions cut 0 bases from V and 2 bases from J, with 8 bases between. The CDR3: CASSLAAAQETQYF. CDR3 nucleotides: TGCGCCAGCAGCTTGGCGGCAGCTCAAGAGACCCAGTACTTC.

This clone was found once. The chain carries TRBV6-1 and TRBJ1-5; no firm D call. Looked up from germline, CDR1 is MNHNS and CDR2 is SASEGT. Trimming stripped 6 bases from V and 9 bases from J, with 18 bases between. This CDR3 is 14 amino acids long. In nucleotides, the CDR3 is TGTGCCAGCAGCCCGGGCCAGACTGGACGGCCCCAGCATTTT. Translating gives CASSPGQTGRPQHF.

V and J are TRBV6-6 and TRBJ1-4; 9 positions agree with TRBD1. Trimming took 4 bases from V and 13 from J; bases not matched to a gene: 7. The CDR3 length is 13 residues. Germline CDR1 is MNHNY and CDR2 is SVGAGI (reference sequence). The CDR3 nucleotides read TGTGCCAGCAGTTCGGGACAGGGCCGTGGACTGTTTTTT. It translates to CASSSGQGRGLFF.

The CDR3 nucleotides read TGCGCCAGCAGCTTGAACTGGTTAAGTGGGCAGTTCTTC. Translating gives CASSLNWLSGQFF. The chain couples TRBV5-1 to TRBJ2-1; D is uncertain. Trimming took off 1 base at V and 12 bases at J, with 14 bases between the two ends. The CDR3 spans 13 residues. Germline V gene data show CDR1 as SGHRS and CDR2 as YFSETQ.